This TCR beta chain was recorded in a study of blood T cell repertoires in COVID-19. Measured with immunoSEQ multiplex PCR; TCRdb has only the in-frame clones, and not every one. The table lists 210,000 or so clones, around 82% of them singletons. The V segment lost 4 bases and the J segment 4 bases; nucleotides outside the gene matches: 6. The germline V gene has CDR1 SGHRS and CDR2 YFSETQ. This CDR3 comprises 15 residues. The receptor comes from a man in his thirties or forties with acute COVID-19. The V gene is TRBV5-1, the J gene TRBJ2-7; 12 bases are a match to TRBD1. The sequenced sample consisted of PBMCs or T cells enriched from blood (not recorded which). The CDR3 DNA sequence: TGCGCCAGCAGCCGCGGGACAGGGGGCCTGTACGAGCAGTACTTC. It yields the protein CASSRGTGGLYEQYF.